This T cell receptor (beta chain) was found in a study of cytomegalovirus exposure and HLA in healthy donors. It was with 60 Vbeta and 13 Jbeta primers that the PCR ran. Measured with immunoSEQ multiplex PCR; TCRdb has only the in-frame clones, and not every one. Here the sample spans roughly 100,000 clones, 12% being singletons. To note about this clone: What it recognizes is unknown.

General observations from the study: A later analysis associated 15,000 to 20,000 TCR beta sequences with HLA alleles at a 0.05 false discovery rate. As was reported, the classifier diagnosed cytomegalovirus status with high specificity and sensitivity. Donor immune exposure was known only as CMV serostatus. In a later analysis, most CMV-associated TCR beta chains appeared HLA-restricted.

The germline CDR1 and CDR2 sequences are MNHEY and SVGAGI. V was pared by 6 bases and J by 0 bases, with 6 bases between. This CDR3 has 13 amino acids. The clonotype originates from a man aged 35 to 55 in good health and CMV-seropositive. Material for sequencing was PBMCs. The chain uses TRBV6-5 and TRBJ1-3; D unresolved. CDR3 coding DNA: TGTGCCAGCAGCACTAGCTCTGGAAACACCATATATTTT. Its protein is CASSTSSGNTIYF.